The clone carrying this T cell receptor beta chain has at least ten counts. The data derive from a study of T cells in Graves' hyperthyroidism and ophthalmopathy. There were TCR beta CDR3 regions amplified from RNA transcripts. When the TCR CDR3 underwent first-round RT-PCR, the HTBI primer set was used. TCRdb re-called the multiplex PCR reads with MiXCR, one entry per CDR3 protein. The profile shows a few hundred thousand distinct CDR3 sequences, about a fifth of them singletons. V dropped 5 bases and J dropped 4; count of bases not matched to a gene: 6. The CDR3 is 14 residues long. Sequenced input: blood. The TCR sequence derives from a man aged 18 to 30 with Graves' hyperthyroidism. The J gene is TRBJ2-5, the V gene TRBV12-3 or TRBV12-4; 8 bases are a match to TRBD1. In DNA form, the CDR3 reads TGTGCCAGCAGTCCGACAGGGGCCAGAGAGACCCAGTACTTC. This codes for CASSPTGARETQYF.